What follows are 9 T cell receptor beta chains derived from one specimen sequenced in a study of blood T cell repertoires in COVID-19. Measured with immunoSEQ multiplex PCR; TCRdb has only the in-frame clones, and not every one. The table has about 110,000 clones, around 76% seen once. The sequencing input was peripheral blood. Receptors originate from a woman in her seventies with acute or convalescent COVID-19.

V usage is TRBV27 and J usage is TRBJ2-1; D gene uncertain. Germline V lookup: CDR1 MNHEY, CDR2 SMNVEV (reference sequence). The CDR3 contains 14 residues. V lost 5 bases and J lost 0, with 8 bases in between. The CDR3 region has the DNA TGTGCCAGCAGTCAGGCTACCTCCTACAATGAGCAGTTCTTC. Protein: CASSQATSYNEQFF.

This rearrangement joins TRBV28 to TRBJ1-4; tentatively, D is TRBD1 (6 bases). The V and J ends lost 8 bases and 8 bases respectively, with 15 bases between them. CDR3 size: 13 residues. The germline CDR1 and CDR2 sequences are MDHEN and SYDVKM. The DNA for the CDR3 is TGTGCCAGCGAAGGCAGGGGTTACGAAAAACTGTTTTTT. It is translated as CASEGRGYEKLFF.

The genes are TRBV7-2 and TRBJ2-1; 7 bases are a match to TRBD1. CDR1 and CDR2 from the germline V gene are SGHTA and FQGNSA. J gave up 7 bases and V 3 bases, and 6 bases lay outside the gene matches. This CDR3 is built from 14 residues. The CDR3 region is CASSFTGVGNEQFF. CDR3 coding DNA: TGTGCCAGCAGCTTCACAGGGGTGGGGAATGAGCAGTTCTTC.

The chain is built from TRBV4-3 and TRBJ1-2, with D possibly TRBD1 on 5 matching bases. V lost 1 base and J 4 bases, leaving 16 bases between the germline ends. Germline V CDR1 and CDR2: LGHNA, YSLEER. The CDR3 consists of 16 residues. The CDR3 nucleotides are TGCGCCAGCAGCCAAGCAAATTACCAGGGTCCCTATGGCTACACCTTC. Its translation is CASSQANYQGPYGYTF.

The CDR3 loop is CAISRDSQGDEQYF. For the CDR3, the DNA is TGTGCCATCAGTAGGGACAGCCAGGGGGACGAGCAGTACTTC. The chain is built from TRBV10-3 and TRBJ2-7; 7 bases line up with TRBD1. CDR1 and CDR2 (germline): ENHRY, SYGVKD. V gave up 5 bases and J gave up 5 bases; unmatched junction bases: 9. The CDR3 extends over 14 amino acids.

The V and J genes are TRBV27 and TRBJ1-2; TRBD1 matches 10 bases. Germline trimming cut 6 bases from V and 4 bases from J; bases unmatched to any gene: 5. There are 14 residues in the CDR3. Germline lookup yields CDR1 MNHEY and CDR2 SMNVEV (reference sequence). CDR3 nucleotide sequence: TGTGCCAGCAGCCGGGACAGGGGTCCCTATGGCTACACCTTC. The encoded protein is CASSRDRGPYGYTF.

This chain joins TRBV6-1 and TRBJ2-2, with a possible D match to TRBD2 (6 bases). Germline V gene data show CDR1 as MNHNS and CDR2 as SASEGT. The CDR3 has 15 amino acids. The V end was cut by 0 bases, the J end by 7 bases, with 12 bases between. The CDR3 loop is CASSEARGSRGELFF. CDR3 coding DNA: TGTGCCAGCAGTGAAGCGCGGGGCAGTCGCGGGGAGCTGTTTTTT.

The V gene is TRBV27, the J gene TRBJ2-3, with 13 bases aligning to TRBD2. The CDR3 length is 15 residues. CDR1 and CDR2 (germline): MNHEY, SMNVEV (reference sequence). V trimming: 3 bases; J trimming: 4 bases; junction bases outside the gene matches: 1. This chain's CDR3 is CASSFTSGGADTQYF. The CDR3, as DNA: TGTGCCAGCAGTTTCACTAGCGGGGGGGCAGATACGCAGTATTTT.

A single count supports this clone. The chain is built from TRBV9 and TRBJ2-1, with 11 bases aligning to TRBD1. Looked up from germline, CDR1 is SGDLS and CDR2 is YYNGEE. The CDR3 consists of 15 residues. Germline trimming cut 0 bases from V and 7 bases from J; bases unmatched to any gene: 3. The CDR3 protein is CASSVVGQGVNEQFF. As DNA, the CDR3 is TGTGCCAGCAGCGTAGTGGGACAGGGGGTAAATGAGCAGTTCTTC.